The clone carrying this T cell receptor (beta chain) was seen ten or more times. Antigen specificity is unknown. This sample's RNA came from whole unsorted tissue. Donors were chemotherapy-naive, newly diagnosed lung cancer surgical patients in China, August–November 2014. This sample was taken from a study of tumor and adjacent non-tumor tissue in lung cancer. Findings of the study overall: TCR diversity was significantly greater in tumor than normal lung tissue.

The library came from three nested PCR rounds adapted from ARM-PCR protocols. TCRdb analysed the multiplex PCR reads with MiXCR anew, one entry per CDR3 protein. The sample yields under 95,000 distinct CDR3 sequences, less than 75% seen once. CDR3 length equals 13 residues. Germline V CDR1 and CDR2: MNHEY, SVGAGI. The germline V and J ends were trimmed by 4 bases and 7 bases, with 14 bases remaining between them. This TCR was recovered from a man in his sixties with non-small cell lung cancer. Specimen: lung tumor tissue. This chain uses TRBV6-5 with TRBJ2-7; tentative D call: TRBD1 (6 bases). In DNA form, the CDR3 reads TGTGCCAGCAGTTCTACAGGGCTAAGTGAGCAGTACTTC. Translating gives CASSSTGLSEQYF.